This T cell receptor (beta chain) was found in a study of blood T cell repertoires in COVID-19. Measured with immunoSEQ multiplex PCR; TCRdb has only the in-frame clones, and not every one. Of about 210,000 clones listed, roughly 86% are singletons. The germline V gene has CDR1 SGHVS and CDR2 FQNEAQ. V lost 2 bases, J lost 4 bases, and 9 bases lay in between. The CDR3 is 14 amino acids. This clone was counted at least ten times. The genes are TRBV7-8 and TRBJ1-3, with D unclear. The clonotype comes from a man in his late teens or twenties with acute COVID-19. Input material: PBMCs or T cells enriched from blood (not recorded which). The CDR3 DNA reads as TGTGCCAGCAGCTTACAACGGAGGGGAAACACCATATATTTT. It yields the protein CASSLQRRGNTIYF.